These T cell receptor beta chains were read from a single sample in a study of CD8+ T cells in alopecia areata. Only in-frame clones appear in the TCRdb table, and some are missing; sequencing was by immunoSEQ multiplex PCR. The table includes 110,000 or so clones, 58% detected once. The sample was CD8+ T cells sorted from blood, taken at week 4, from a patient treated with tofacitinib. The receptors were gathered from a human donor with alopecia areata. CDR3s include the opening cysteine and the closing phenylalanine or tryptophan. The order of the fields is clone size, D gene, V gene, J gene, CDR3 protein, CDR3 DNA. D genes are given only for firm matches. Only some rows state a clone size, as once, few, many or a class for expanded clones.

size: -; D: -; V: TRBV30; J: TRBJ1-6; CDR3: CAWNRNSPLHF; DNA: TGTGCCTGGAATAGGAATTCACCCCTCCACTTT
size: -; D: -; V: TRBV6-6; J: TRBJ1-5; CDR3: CASSYDGVGQPQHF; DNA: TGTGCCAGCAGTTATGATGGGGTTGGGCAGCCCCAGCATTTT
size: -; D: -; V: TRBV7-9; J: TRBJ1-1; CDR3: CASSLVPSVGGGTEAFF; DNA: TGTGCCAGCAGCTTAGTGCCGAGTGTCGGGGGTGGCACTGAAGCTTTCTTT
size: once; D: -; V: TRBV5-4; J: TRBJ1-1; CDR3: CASRSKGTEAFF; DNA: TGTGCCAGCAGATCGAAAGGGACTGAAGCTTTCTTT
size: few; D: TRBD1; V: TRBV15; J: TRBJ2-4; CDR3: CATAGTAANIQYF; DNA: TGTGCCACAGCCGGGACAGCTGCAAACATTCAGTACTTC
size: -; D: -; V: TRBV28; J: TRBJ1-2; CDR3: CASSLSPYSDGYTF; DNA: TGTGCCAGCAGTTTGTCACCCTATAGTGACGGCTACACCTTC
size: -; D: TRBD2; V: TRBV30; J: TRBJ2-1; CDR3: CAWSVGAGENEQFF; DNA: TGTGCCTGGAGTGTTGGAGCGGGGGAGAATGAGCAGTTCTTC
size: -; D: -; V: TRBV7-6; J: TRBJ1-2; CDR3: CASSVSQGTIYGYTF; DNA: TGTGCCAGCAGCGTCTCTCAGGGAACGATCTATGGCTACACCTTC
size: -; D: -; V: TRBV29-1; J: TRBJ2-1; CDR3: CSVEGTVIYNEQFF; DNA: TGCAGCGTCGAGGGGACGGTCATATACAATGAGCAGTTCTTC
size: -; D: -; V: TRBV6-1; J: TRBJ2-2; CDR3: CASEGGAGTGELFF; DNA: TGTGCCAGCGAGGGGGGCGCGGGCACCGGGGAGCTGTTTTTT
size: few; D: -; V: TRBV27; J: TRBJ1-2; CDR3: CASSSSVVGTLASAYSYGYTF; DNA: TGTGCCAGCAGTTCCTCCGTGGTAGGGACGCTGGCCTCTGCTTATAGCTATGGCTACACCTTC
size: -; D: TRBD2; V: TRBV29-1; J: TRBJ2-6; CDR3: CSVPGGTPSGANVLTF; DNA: TGCAGCGTCCCCGGGGGGACCCCATCTGGGGCCAACGTCCTGACTTTC
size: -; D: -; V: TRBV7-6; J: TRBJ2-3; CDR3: CASSSSGGIDTQYF; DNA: TGTGCCAGCAGCTCCTCCGGGGGCATAGATACGCAGTATTTT
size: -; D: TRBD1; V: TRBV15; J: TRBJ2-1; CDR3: CATSRGTGVSNEQFF; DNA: TGTGCCACCAGCAGAGGTACAGGGGTTAGCAATGAGCAGTTCTTC
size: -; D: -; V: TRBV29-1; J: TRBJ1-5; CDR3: CSVGDALGQPQHF; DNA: TGCAGCGTTGGGGACGCCCTGGGCCAGCCCCAGCATTTT